These 21 T cell receptor beta chains were all obtained from the same sample, sequenced in a study of CD8+CD57+ T cells in acquired aplastic anemia. Genomic DNA, the template, was used for profiling of the TCR beta VDJ and CDR3. TCRdb reprocessed the reads with MiXCR, giving one entry per CDR3 protein. The sample lists about 110,000 distinct CDR3 sequences, 51% seen once, with around 32% in the top ten. The sample consisted of sorted CD4+, CD8+, or CD8+CD57+ T cells (not recorded which) from PBMCs. These receptors all come from a human donor in good health, serving as a control.

This clonotype was counted only a few times. This chain joins TRBV27 and TRBJ1-2, with 8 bases matching TRBD1. The CDR3 spans 14 residues. V gave up 0 bases and J gave up 8 bases; unmatched junction bases: 5. In germline, CDR1 is MNHEY, CDR2 SMNVEV (reference sequence). The CDR3 region has the DNA TGTGCCAGCAGTTTATCTGGGACAGGTAGCGGCTACACCTTC. It codes for CASSLSGTGSGYTF.

The chain couples TRBV29-1 to TRBJ2-1, with D perhaps TRBD2 (6 bases). CDR3 length equals 15 residues. Germline CDR1 and CDR2: SQVTM and ANQGSEA. The ends were cut back, 2 bases at V and 5 bases at J, with 16 bases in the middle. This CDR3 reads CSVELGRYTDNEQFF. In DNA, the CDR3 is TGCAGCGTTGAATTGGGGAGGTATACCGACAATGAGCAGTTCTTC.

As for this clonotype: A much larger clonotype is one base distant, so this may be a read error. The chain employs TRBV10-3 and TRBJ1-5; the D is unclear. There are 13 residues in the CDR3. In germline, CDR1 is ENHRY, CDR2 SYGVKD. CDR3 region: CANSLEVNQPQHF. Here the CDR3 DNA reads TGTGCCAACAGTTTAGAGGTCAATCAGCCCCAGCATTTT.

The rearrangement uses TRBV6-2 or TRBV6-3 and TRBJ2-7; 9 bases agree with TRBD1. The CDR3 runs to 20 residues. The J segment lost 0 bases and the V segment lost 0 bases, leaving 15 bases of the junction unmatched. Germline V gene lookup returns CDR1 MNHEY and CDR2 SVGEGT. The CDR3 DNA reads TGTGCCAGCAGTTACTCAAAACAACCTCGGACAGGGGATCACTCCTACGAGCAGTACTTC. Translated, it gives CASSYSKQPRTGDHSYEQYF.

The chain is built from TRBV10-3 and TRBJ1-5; D is perhaps TRBD1 (6 bases). Looked up from germline, CDR1 is ENHRY and CDR2 is SYGVKD. This CDR3 region has 15 residues. The DNA of the CDR3 is TGTACAACAGGGCGGGGAATTATTAACGGTCAGCCCCAGCATTTT. Translation gives CTTGRGIINGQPQHF.

Notes on this clonotype: A much larger clone sits a single nucleotide away, making a read error possible. The chain is built from TRBV19 and TRBJ2-3; 7 nucleotides agree with TRBD1. Germline assignment: CDR1 LNHDA and CDR2 SQIVND (reference sequence). Trimming removed 8 bases from V and 4 bases from J; junction bases left unmatched: 12. The CDR3 loop spans 15 amino acids. CDR3 in DNA: TGTGCCAGTGGTAAGACAGGGACGTGGGCAGATACGCAGTATTTT. This sequence encodes CASGKTGTWADTQYF.

The sample holds many counts of this clonotype. The V call is TRBV20-1, the J call TRBJ1-3, with D unclear. The CDR3 is made up of 13 amino acids. Germline loops: CDR1 DFQATT, CDR2 SNEGSKA (reference sequence). Trimming cost V 3 bases and J 6 bases, with 12 bases left between them. This CDR3 is CSARVRYLNTIYF. The DNA of the CDR3 is TGCAGTGCTAGGGTCCGATACTTAAACACCATATATTTT.

V is TRBV25-1 and J is TRBJ1-1; D is undetermined. The V and J ends lost 10 bases and 5 bases respectively, with 11 bases between them. Germline CDR1 is MGHDK and CDR2 is SYGVNS. The CDR3 loop spans 11 amino acids. The CDR3: CATSPWTEAFF. The CDR3 DNA is TGTGCCACCTCTCCTTGGACTGAAGCTTTCTTT.

The chain recombines TRBV25-1 with TRBJ2-7, with D perhaps given as TRBD1 or TRBD2 (7 bases each). This CDR3 is built from 15 residues. Germline assignment: CDR1 MGHDK and CDR2 SYGVNS. V lost 4 bases, J lost 5 bases, and 18 bases lay in between. The CDR3 loop reads CASSGGGRGKDEQYF. The CDR3 nucleotides read TGTGCCAGCAGTGGGGGGGGCAGGGGGAAGGACGAGCAGTACTTC.

The chain employs TRBV5-1 and TRBJ2-1; possible D gene TRBD1, 5 bases. The CDR3 is made up of 11 amino acids. Per the germline V gene, CDR1 is SGHRS and CDR2 is YFSETQ. Trimming removed 1 base from V and 12 bases from J, with 8 bases in between. For the CDR3, the DNA is TGCGCCAGCAGCTTGTCAGGGTGGCAGTTCTTC. Encoded protein: CASSLSGWQFF. Combining the CDR3 with reference TRBV5-1 and TRBJ2-1 gives the whole variable domain KAGVTQTPRYLIKTRGQQVTLSCSPISGHRSVSWYQQTPGQGLQFLFEYFSETQRNKGNFPGRFSGRQFSNSRSEMNVSTLELGDSALYLCASSLSGWQFFGPGTRLTVL.

Comments on this clonotype: The junction departs from germline at one end; a sequencing error may be responsible. This chain links TRBV7-2 with TRBJ2-2; 11 bases match TRBD2. The CDR3 spans 15 residues. Germline assignment: CDR1 SGHTA and CDR2 FQGNSA. CDR3: CASSLAGGVGGELFF. Here the CDR3 DNA reads TGTGCCAGCAGCCTAGCGGGGGGAGTTGGCGGGGAGCTGTTTTTT.

This clonotype was observed a single time. A single base separates this from a much larger clone, so it may be a read error. The J gene is TRBJ1-1, the V gene TRBV25-1, with TRBD1 matching over 8 bases. The CDR3 totals 16 residues. Per germline, CDR1 MGHDK and CDR2 SYGVNS. DNA for the CDR3: TGTGCCAGCAGCTTTTTGACAGGGGCTTTGAACGCTGAAGCTTTCTTT. Translated, it gives CASSFLTGALNAEAFF.

Points on this clonotype: Sequence at one end of the junction differs from germline and may be a read error. This chain joins TRBV7-3 and TRBJ2-7; 8 nucleotides line up with TRBD1. This CDR3 region has 14 residues. Germline values: CDR1 SGHTA, CDR2 FQGTGA. This CDR3 reads CASSSGQGVYERYF. The CDR3 DNA follows: TGTGCCAGCAGCTCTGGACAGGGCGTGTACGAGCGGTACTTC.

In regard to this clonotype: Just one base apart from a much larger clone, this may be a read error. V and J are TRBV12-3 or TRBV12-4 and TRBJ2-5; D is perhaps TRBD2 (7 bases). Trimming removed 6 bases at V and 4 bases at J, with 27 bases between. The CDR3 contains 18 residues. CDR3 sequence reads: CASSRPTSRGPQGETQYF. The CDR3, as DNA: TGTGCCAGCAGCCGACCGACTAGCAGGGGCCCTCAGGGAGAGACCCAGTACTTC.

This clonotype has a handful of counts. The chain uses TRBV10-2 and TRBJ2-7; the match to TRBD1 covers 8 bases. CDR3 length: 14 residues. V lost 6 bases and J lost 2; bases outside the gene matches: 6. CDR1 and CDR2 from the germline V gene are WSHSY and SAAADI. CDR3: CASRLRQGPYEQYF. The CDR3 DNA sequence: TGCGCCAGCAGACTTCGACAGGGGCCCTACGAGCAGTACTTC.

This clonotype was counted many times. The chain combines TRBV7-3 with TRBJ1-2, with D maybe TRBD1 (6 bases). Germline V gene lookup returns CDR1 SGHTA and CDR2 FQGTGA. CDR3 length: 17 residues. The germline V and J ends were trimmed by 3 bases and 7 bases, with 24 bases remaining between them. The CDR3 sequence: CASSFKRGNHPLGGYTF. Written as DNA, the CDR3 is TGTGCCAGCAGCTTCAAGAGGGGGAATCACCCTTTAGGTGGCTACACCTTC.

This rearrangement joins TRBV2 to TRBJ1-2; TRBD1 matches at 7 bases. Germline CDR1 is SNHLY and CDR2 is FYNNEI. V lost 9 bases, J lost 5 bases, and 3 bases stayed unmatched. The CDR3 loop spans 11 amino acids. The CDR3 loop is CARTTGYGYTF. In DNA, the CDR3 is TGTGCCAGAACGACAGGGTATGGCTACACCTTC.

The chain recombines TRBV7-9 with TRBJ1-2; perhaps TRBD1 as D (6 bases). The CDR3 is 13 amino acids. Germline V CDR1 and CDR2: SEHNR, FQNEAQ (reference sequence). The ends were cut back, 9 bases at V and 1 base at J, with 12 bases in the middle. The CDR3 reads CASMRQDNYGYTF. The CDR3 DNA reads TGTGCCAGTATGAGACAGGATAACTATGGCTACACCTTC.

V is TRBV7-2 and J is TRBJ2-5; 8 bases match TRBD1. The CDR3 extends over 15 amino acids. J was trimmed by 1 base and V by 1 base; bases with no gene match: 2. Germline values: CDR1 SGHTA, CDR2 FQGNSA. In DNA, the CDR3 is TGTGCCAGCAGCTTAGTGGACAGGGCCCAAGAGACCCAGTACTTC. Residues: CASSLVDRAQETQYF.

This chain uses TRBV2 with TRBJ2-3; tentative D call: TRBD1 (6 bases). V shed 11 bases and J shed 11 bases, with 17 bases lying between them. This CDR3 comprises 11 residues. Germline CDR1 SNHLY, CDR2 FYNNEI. CDR3 sequence: CARGTSYEQYF. The CDR3 DNA reads as TGTGCCCGTGGGACAAGCTACGAGCAGTATTTT.

With regard to this clonotype: This may come from a read error, since a much larger clone is one base off. The chain employs TRBV11-2 and TRBJ2-5, with D possibly being TRBD1 (6 bases). The germline gives CDR1 SGHAT, CDR2 FQNNGV. The length of the CDR3 is 15 residues. The CDR3 loop reads CASSLVPGAGETRYF. CDR3 DNA sequence: TGTGCCAGCAGCTTAGTCCCAGGGGCCGGGGAGACCCGGTACTTC.